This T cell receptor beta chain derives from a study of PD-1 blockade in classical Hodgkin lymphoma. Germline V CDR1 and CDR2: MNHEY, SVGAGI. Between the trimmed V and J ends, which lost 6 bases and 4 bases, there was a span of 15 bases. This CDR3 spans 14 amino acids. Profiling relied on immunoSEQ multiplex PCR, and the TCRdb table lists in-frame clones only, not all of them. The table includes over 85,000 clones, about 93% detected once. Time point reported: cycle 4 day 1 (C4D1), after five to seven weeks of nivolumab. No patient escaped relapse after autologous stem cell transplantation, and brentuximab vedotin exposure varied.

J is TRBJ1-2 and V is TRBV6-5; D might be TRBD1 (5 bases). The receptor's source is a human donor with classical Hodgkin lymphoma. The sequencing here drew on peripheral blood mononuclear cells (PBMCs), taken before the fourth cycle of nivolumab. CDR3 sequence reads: CASRSRGRSYGYTF. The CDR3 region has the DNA TGTGCCAGCAGATCAAGGGGCCGAAGCTATGGCTACACCTTC.